The 25 T cell receptor beta chains below were found in one sample sequenced in a study of T cells in tumors after PD-1 blockade. Assay used: immunoSEQ multiplex PCR; TCRdb lists only in-frame clones, some missing. The table includes more than 50,000 clones, approximately 79% detected once. The material was PBMCs, obtained after anti-PD-1 treatment. The receptor source for this set is a human donor with basal cell carcinoma.

This clone was seen just once. This chain connects TRBV5-1 to TRBJ2-6, with 8 bases matching TRBD1. The germline CDR1 and CDR2 sequences are SGHRS and YFSETQ. Trimming removed 4 bases from V and 0 bases from J; junction bases left unmatched: 15. The CDR3 runs to 20 residues. The CDR3 DNA reads as TGCGCCAGCAGCGCAAACCCCGGACAGGGCCCTCTCTCTGGGGCCAACGTCCTGACTTTC. It is translated as CASSANPGQGPLSGANVLTF.

On this clone: Distinct nucleotide sequences in the sample also encode this CDR3. This chain joins TRBV5-6 and TRBJ1-6; tentative D call: TRBD1 (6 bases). Germline-derived CDR1 and CDR2 are SGHDT and YYEEEE. Trimming cost V 4 bases and J 5 bases, with 19 bases left between them. This CDR3 region has 17 residues. The CDR3 is CASSIRWGGLDNSPLHF. The CDR3 nucleotides read TGTGCCAGCAGCATCCGTTGGGGGGGGCTCGATAATTCACCCCTCCACTTT.

The genes are TRBV19 and TRBJ1-1, with TRBD1 identical over 7 bases. The length of the CDR3 is 15 residues. From germline, CDR1 is LNHDA and CDR2 SQIVND (reference sequence). The trim removed 5 bases at V and 1 base at J, leaving 7 bases unmatched. CDR3 coding DNA: TGTGCCAGTAGTCCAGGGGACAGACCGAACACTGAAGCTTTCTTT. Its translation is CASSPGDRPNTEAFF.

The chain recombines TRBV5-1 with TRBJ2-1; unclear D gene. V lost 0 bases, J lost 8 bases, and 9 bases lay in between. The CDR3 spans 13 residues. Per germline, CDR1 SGHRS and CDR2 YFSETQ. In nucleotides, the CDR3 is TGCGCCAGCAGCTTGGAGGGTACGTATGAGCAGTTCTTC. Protein product: CASSLEGTYEQFF. The whole variable domain, filled in from reference TRBV5-1 and TRBJ2-1, reads KAGVTQTPRYLIKTRGQQVTLSCSPISGHRSVSWYQQTPGQGLQFLFEYFSETQRNKGNFPGRFSGRQFSNSRSEMNVSTLELGDSALYLCASSLEGTYEQFFGPGTRLTVL.

The chain couples TRBV30 to TRBJ2-3; TRBD1 aligns across 8 bases. The junction had 8 bases not matched to a gene; V was cut back by 2 bases and J by 4 bases. Germline lookup yields CDR1 GTSNPN and CDR2 SVGIG (reference sequence). This CDR3 contains 15 residues. DNA for the CDR3: TGTGCCTGGAGTTCCGGGCAGGGGGCTGCAGATACGCAGTATTTT. The encoded protein is CAWSSGQGAADTQYF.

The V call is TRBV2, the J call TRBJ2-2; 7 bases fit TRBD2. V gave up 7 bases and J gave up 3 bases; unmatched junction bases: 11. This CDR3 spans 16 amino acids. CDR1 and CDR2 from the germline V gene are SNHLY and FYNNEI. DNA of the CDR3: TGTGCCAGCATCGGGGCTAGCGGATTATACACCGGGGAGCTGTTTTTT. As protein: CASIGASGLYTGELFF.

V and J are TRBV30 and TRBJ2-3, with D possibly called TRBD1 or TRBD2 (5 bases each). Germline lookup yields CDR1 GTSNPN and CDR2 SVGIG (reference sequence). CDR3 length: 12 amino acids. The germline V and J ends were trimmed by 2 bases and 7 bases, with 10 bases remaining between them. CDR3 DNA: TGTGCCTGGAGTCTCTGGGGGAATACGCAGTATTTT. This sequence encodes CAWSLWGNTQYF.

The chain links TRBV6-4 to TRBJ1-6, with D hard to call. The length of the CDR3 is 20 residues. Trimming cost V 2 bases and J 0 bases, with 20 bases left between them. CDR1 and CDR2 (germline): MRHNA, SNTAGT. The CDR3 DNA sequence: TGTGCCAGCAGTGACCCAGTCCCCTCAGACGGAAGCTCCTATAATTCACCCCTCCACTTT. Its protein is CASSDPVPSDGSSYNSPLHF.

The rearrangement uses TRBV20-1 and TRBJ2-3; possibly TRBD2 for D (7 bases). There are 16 residues in the CDR3. V was cut by 3 bases and J by 4 bases, with 20 bases left in between. Per the germline V gene, CDR1 is DFQATT and CDR2 is SNEGSKA (reference sequence). The CDR3: CSASVGGRPESDTQYF. CDR3 nucleotide sequence: TGCAGTGCTAGTGTGGGGGGGCGGCCGGAATCAGATACGCAGTATTTT.

The CDR3 coding sequence is TGTGCCAGCGGTGGGAGGGAGCAGTACTTC. This sequence encodes CASGGREQYF. The chain joins TRBV2 to TRBJ2-7, with TRBD2 as a possible D gene (6 bases). Per germline, CDR1 SNHLY and CDR2 FYNNEI. CDR3 length: 10 residues. With 8 bases removed from V and 7 bases from J, the gap between germline ends came to 9 bases.

This chain links TRBV9 with TRBJ2-3; tentatively, D is TRBD2 (7 bases). The germline V gene has CDR1 SGDLS and CDR2 YYNGEE. V was cut by 0 bases and J by 1 base, with 12 bases left in between. This CDR3 has 16 amino acids. This CDR3 reads CASSVVEGGRTDTQYF. The CDR3 DNA sequence: TGTGCCAGCAGCGTAGTAGAGGGGGGGCGCACAGATACGCAGTATTTT.

The chain has TRBV6-5 and TRBJ1-3; a possible D gene is TRBD1 (6 bases). CDR3 length equals 15 residues. V gave up 2 bases and J gave up 0 bases, with 8 bases separating them. Germline lookup yields CDR1 MNHEY and CDR2 SVGAGI. This chain's CDR3 is CASSYLDSSGNTIYF. The CDR3 coding sequence is TGTGCCAGCAGTTACCTGGACAGCTCTGGAAACACCATATATTTT.

The chain carries TRBV13 and TRBJ2-3; 9 nucleotides match TRBD1. Germline V lookup: CDR1 PRHDT, CDR2 FYEKMQ (reference sequence). The CDR3 totals 14 residues. Germline trimming cut 5 bases from V and 5 bases from J; bases unmatched to any gene: 5. Written as DNA, the CDR3 is TGTGCCAGCAGCCTGGGACAGGGTATAGATACGCAGTATTTT. This sequence encodes CASSLGQGIDTQYF.

This chain links TRBV7-9 with TRBJ2-5; D is uncertain. V was shortened by 1 base and J by 5 bases, with 5 bases between the two germline ends. From germline, CDR1 is SEHNR and CDR2 FQNEAQ (reference sequence). The CDR3 has 12 residues. CDR3 sequence (DNA): TGTGCCAGCAGCTTAGTGGGGGAGACCCAGTACTTC. Translated, it gives CASSLVGETQYF.

The chain has TRBV6-1 and TRBJ1-2; D is perhaps TRBD1 (5 bases). CDR3 length: 12 amino acids. Per the germline V gene, CDR1 is MNHNS and CDR2 is SASEGT. Trimming removed 3 bases at V and 4 bases at J, with 6 bases between. CDR3 residues: CASSDRVYGYTF. The CDR3 coding sequence is TGTGCCAGCAGTGACAGGGTCTATGGCTACACCTTC.

The chain combines TRBV11-3 with TRBJ2-1; 8 positions agree with TRBD2. The V gene end was trimmed by 5 bases and the J gene end by 3 bases; junction bases not matched to a gene: 6. CDR1 SGHNT and CDR2 YENEEA come from the germline V gene. The CDR3 sequence is 15 residues long. CDR3 nucleotide sequence: TGTGCCAGCAGCGCCGGGGGGGCCTTCTACAATGAGCAGTTCTTC. Translated: CASSAGGAFYNEQFF.

V and J are TRBV7-9 and TRBJ2-7; 10 bases map to TRBD2. J was trimmed by 5 bases and V by 1 base; bases with no gene match: 5. The CDR3 has 15 amino acids. Germline CDR1 SEHNR, CDR2 FQNEAQ (reference sequence). The CDR3 is CASSLGSGGAHEQYF. CDR3 nucleotide sequence: TGTGCCAGCAGCTTAGGAAGCGGGGGGGCCCACGAGCAGTACTTC.

This clone has a handful of counts. The J gene is TRBJ2-6, the V gene TRBV30, with D possibly matching TRBD1 (5 bases). V dropped 1 base and J dropped 4 bases, with 14 bases sitting between them. The CDR3 extends over 16 amino acids. Germline V gene sequence: CDR1 GTSNPN, CDR2 SVGIG (reference sequence). The CDR3 loop reads CAWSDTGILGANVLTF. Here the CDR3 DNA reads TGTGCCTGGAGTGATACAGGTATTCTGGGGGCCAACGTCCTGACTTTC.

This sequence joins TRBV30 and TRBJ2-5; D perhaps matches TRBD1 (5 bases). V was shortened by 3 bases and J by 5 bases, with 7 bases between the two germline ends. The CDR3 is made up of 11 amino acids. Looked up from germline, CDR1 is GTSNPN and CDR2 is SVGIG (reference sequence). CDR3 sequence (DNA): TGTGCCTGGAGCTGGGGCGAGACCCAGTACTTC. The encoded protein is CAWSWGETQYF.

This chain uses TRBV7-8 with TRBJ1-4; TRBD1 matches at 9 bases. Germline CDR1 and CDR2: SGHVS and FQNEAQ. This CDR3 has 15 residues. The trim removed 5 bases at V and 7 bases at J, leaving 8 bases unmatched. CDR3 region: CASSPGQGRTEKLFF. The CDR3 DNA reads as TGTGCCAGCAGCCCCGGACAGGGGCGTACTGAAAAACTGTTTTTT.

This sequence joins TRBV6-5 and TRBJ1-1; the D is unclear. Germline CDR1 MNHEY, CDR2 SVGAGI. This CDR3 contains 11 residues. Between the trimmed V and J ends, which lost 11 bases and 1 base, there was a span of 8 bases. In DNA, the CDR3 is TGTGCCTCCCGGGCGAACACTGAAGCTTTCTTT. Translating it yields CASRANTEAFF.

The chain couples TRBV28 to TRBJ1-1; no definite D call. This CDR3 is built from 14 residues. Per the germline V gene, CDR1 is MDHEN and CDR2 is SYDVKM. V was pared by 8 bases and J by 5 bases, with 18 bases between. DNA for the CDR3: TGTGCCAGCCTTTTACGAGGGTCGTGGACTGAAGCTTTCTTT. Its protein product is CASLLRGSWTEAFF.

This chain joins TRBV4-2 and TRBJ1-3, with D tentatively TRBD1 (5 bases). V was cut by 3 bases and J by 2 bases, with 14 bases left in between. From germline, CDR1 is LGHNA and CDR2 YNFKEQ. This CDR3 contains 16 residues. CDR3 residues: CASSHPSGIAGNTIYF. For the CDR3, the DNA is TGTGCCAGCAGCCACCCCTCAGGGATAGCTGGAAACACCATATATTTT.

The DNA of the CDR3 is TGTGCCAGTAGCACAGGGTACTTGAACTATGGCTACACCTTC. As protein: CASSTGYLNYGYTF. This chain uses TRBV19 with TRBJ1-2; D may be TRBD1 (6 bases). In germline, CDR1 is LNHDA, CDR2 SQIVND (reference sequence). The length of the CDR3 is 14 residues. The V gene lost 6 bases and the J gene lost 2 bases, with 13 bases spanning the gap.

This clone was observed a handful of times. J is TRBJ2-7 and V is TRBV15; D gene ambiguous. The germline gives CDR1 LNHNV, CDR2 YYDKDF (reference sequence). This CDR3 has 14 residues. The V gene lost 0 bases and the J gene lost 2 bases, with 8 bases spanning the gap. This CDR3 is CATSRDAGPYEQYF. CDR3 coding DNA: TGTGCCACCAGCAGAGATGCAGGTCCCTACGAGCAGTACTTC. Complete variable domain (other parts from reference TRBV15 and TRBJ2-7): DAMVIQNPRYQVTQFGKPVTLSCSQTLNHNVMYWYQQKSSQAPKLLFHYYDKDFNNEADTPDNFQSRRPNTSFCFLDIRSPGLGDTAMYLCATSRDAGPYEQYFGPGTRLTVT.